These 9 T cell receptor beta chains were sequenced from one sample in a study of CD8+CD57+ T cells in acquired aplastic anemia. Patients included in sequencing had previously demonstrated CD8+CD57+ cell expansion by flow cytometry. Genomic DNA constituted the template upon which TCR beta VDJ and CDR3 profiling was performed. TCRdb re-called the reads through MiXCR, storing one row per CDR3 protein. The sample consists of about 250,000 distinct CDR3 sequences, around 46% of them appearing once. The sequencing sample was made of sorted CD4+, CD8+, or CD8+CD57+ T cells (not recorded which) from PBMCs. These receptors all come from a human donor with aplastic anemia.

This clonotype was seen ten or more times. This sequence joins TRBV19 and TRBJ2-2, with unresolved D. The CDR3 has 16 amino acids. Trimming cost V 7 bases and J 0 bases, with 15 bases left between them. From germline, CDR1 is LNHDA and CDR2 SQIVND (reference sequence). The CDR3 coding sequence is TGTGCCAGTAACCCCCGAGGAACCTCGAACACCGGGGAGCTGTTTTTT. Protein product: CASNPRGTSNTGELFF.

In its sample, this clonotype was seen a few times. This rearrangement joins TRBV9 to TRBJ2-3; D gene unclear. The germline V gene has CDR1 SGDLS and CDR2 YYNGEE. V dropped 5 bases and J dropped 6 bases, with 16 bases sitting between them. CDR3 length equals 14 residues. CDR3 in amino acids: CASSTHGDTDTQYF. The CDR3 DNA is TGTGCCAGCAGTACCCACGGTGACACGGATACGCAGTATTTT.

The sample holds many counts of this clonotype. This chain uses TRBV5-8 with TRBJ1-1; D is perhaps TRBD1 (5 bases). Germline V gives CDR1 SGHTS, CDR2 YDEGEE. The length of the CDR3 is 14 residues. V lost 0 bases, J lost 7 bases, and 13 bases lay in between. CDR3 bases: TGTGCCAGCAGCTTGGCTCAGGGATCTAATGAAGCTTTCTTT. Its protein product is CASSLAQGSNEAFF.

This clonotype has just one count. The rearrangement joins TRBV20-1 to TRBJ1-6, with D unclear. CDR1 is DFQATT and CDR2 is SNEGSKA in the germline V gene (reference sequence). V gave up 0 bases and J gave up 6 bases, with 6 bases separating them. This CDR3 is built from 13 residues. CDR3 in amino acids: CSARDLSNSPLHF. The CDR3 DNA reads as TGCAGTGCTAGAGATTTGAGTAATTCACCCCTCCACTTT.

This chain links TRBV10-3 with TRBJ2-7; maybe TRBD2 (6 bases). Germline loops: CDR1 ENHRY, CDR2 SYGVKD. V was pared by 4 bases and J by 3 bases, with 16 bases between. The length of the CDR3 is 15 residues. CDR3 in DNA: TGTGCCATCAGTGTGTCTTTAGCGGAATACTACGAGCAGTACTTC. Translated: CAISVSLAEYYEQYF.

J is TRBJ2-7 and V is TRBV7-8, with TRBD2 matching over 7 bases. CDR3 size: 15 residues. After removal of 4 bases from V and 2 bases from J, the junction contained 8 bases not matched to a gene. Looked up from germline, CDR1 is SGHVS and CDR2 is FQNEAQ. The CDR3: CASSSPSREAYEQYF. CDR3 in DNA: TGTGCCAGCAGCTCGCCTAGCCGGGAGGCCTACGAGCAGTACTTC. The full variable domain, in which reference TRBV7-8 and TRBJ2-7 provide the parts outside the CDR3, is GAGVSQSPRYKVAKRGQDVALRCDPISGHVSLFWYQQALGQGPEFLTYFQNEAQLDKSGLPSDRFFAERPEGSVSTLKIQRTQQEDSAVYLCASSSPSREAYEQYFGPGTRLTVT.

This clonotype was picked up a small number of times. The chain couples TRBV7-8 to TRBJ2-5; 11 nucleotides agree with TRBD2. V shed 4 bases and J 2 bases; nucleotides not matched to a gene: 3. Germline V gene lookup returns CDR1 SGHVS and CDR2 FQNEAQ. This CDR3 region has 15 residues. The chain's CDR3 is CASSSRTSGQETQYF. The DNA of the CDR3 is TGTGCCAGCAGCTCGAGGACTAGCGGGCAAGAGACCCAGTACTTC. Complete variable domain (other parts from reference TRBV7-8 and TRBJ2-5): GAGVSQSPRYKVAKRGQDVALRCDPISGHVSLFWYQQALGQGPEFLTYFQNEAQLDKSGLPSDRFFAERPEGSVSTLKIQRTQQEDSAVYLCASSSRTSGQETQYFGPGTRLLVL.

This clonotype was recorded once. The V gene is TRBV15, the J gene TRBJ2-3; 7 nucleotides match TRBD2. V lost 0 bases to trimming and J lost 0 bases; unmatched junction nucleotides: 3. This CDR3 has 16 residues. The germline V gene has CDR1 LNHNV and CDR2 YYDKDF (reference sequence). The CDR3 nucleotides read TGTGCCACCAGCAGAGATGGGGGACTAAGCACAGATACGCAGTATTTT. This gives the protein CATSRDGGLSTDTQYF.

The sample holds many counts of this clonotype. The V call is TRBV6-4, the J call TRBJ2-1; D assignment may be TRBD1 or TRBD2 (5 bases each). From germline, CDR1 is MRHNA and CDR2 SNTAGT. V lost 2 bases and J 6 bases, leaving 17 bases between the germline ends. The CDR3 length is 16 residues. CDR3 protein: CASSDAGAPGPNEQFF. The DNA for the CDR3 is TGTGCCAGCAGTGACGCCGGGGCTCCAGGACCCAATGAGCAGTTCTTC.